This T cell receptor (beta chain) was identified in a study of T-cell memory formation after mild COVID-19 (dated by TCRdb to the early 2020s). In the study overall: TCR sequence clusters from the two donors were largely donor specific. In two donors, T-cell clones that expanded and contracted after mild COVID-19 were followed by sequencing TCRalpha and TCRbeta repertoires longitudinally. Two young, previously healthy adult volunteers made up the cohort, one male and one female. General findings and caveats noted by the study authors: Only a couple of mild cases were covered by the study, and larger cohorts that include severe cases with pre-infection samples were considered necessary. The detection of some responding clones in pre-infection memory suggests that pre-existing cross-reactive memory T cells joined the SARS-CoV-2 response. From day 15 to 85, contracting clones showed balanced CD4/CD8 phenotypes, whereas a second wave of clones that expanded from day 15 to 37 leaned towards CD4+. Contracting CD4+ clones turned up mainly in the CM and EM memory subsets, whereas EMRA was where CD8+ clones were enriched. SARS-CoV-2 specificity was not confirmed for the second-wave clones peaking on day 37.

This clonotype was detected only a few times. The target of this receptor is not known. Base qualities are not at hand, and no much larger clone is one base apart. PBMCs were isolated by Ficoll-Paque density gradient centrifugation. Trimming removed 7 bases from V and 0 bases from J, leaving 13 bases between the germline ends. The cysteine opens and the phenylalanine closes a CDR3 of 15 amino acids. The sequence is cut down to CDR3 DNA, 45 bases in frame from base 1. Via the germline V gene, CDR1 is KGHDR and CDR2 SFDVKD. Data came from an Illumina NovaSeq 6000. cDNA libraries for TCRalpha and TCRbeta were prepared by 5'RACE using constant-segment primers, with sample barcodes and unique molecular identifiers added. RNA was extracted from every sample with Trizol reagent. Libraries were amplified in two PCR steps, with a second sample barcode and Illumina TruSeq adapters added in the second step. Sequencing of the libraries was done on an Illumina NovaSeq, producing 2 x 150 bp paired-end reads. As for the authors' bioinformatics: The reads were demultiplexed and collapsed into UMI-guided consensus sequences using migec v1.2.7. Using mixcr v2.1.11, UMI consensuses were aligned to TRA and TRB V and J templates and then assembled into clonotypes. A clonotype was counted as expanded or contracted only when both edgeR and NoisET called the clonotype significant, with the noise models trained on biological replicates. For edgeR calls, a false discovery rate-adjusted p below 0.01 and a log2 fold-change threshold of 1 were applied. PCA with hierarchical clustering of max-normalized trajectories of the 1000 most abundant clonotypes was used as exploratory dynamics analysis. Separately sequenced CD4+ and CD8+ repertoires were used to assign the CD4 or CD8 phenotype of responding clones. TCRdb handled the public reads itself, with Q25 trimming in fastp and clone calling in MiXCR, and kept productive beta chains. Entries that share a CDR3 protein sequence are merged under the most common genes and DNA. These V and J calls are TCRdb output, not the study's own analysis. This sample comprises approximately 410,000 distinct CDR3 sequences, less than 25% of them detected only once. Roughly 13% of the sample belongs to the ten largest clones.

Rearrangement joined TRBV24-1 to TRBJ2-3; no D segment can be confidently identified. The sequence was obtained from an adult woman who had mild COVID-19 (a few samples of this study predate the infection). The sample titles of this study are shuffled in the database, so cell type and time point are left out; the donor was told from shared clones. Specimen: PBMCs or a T cell subset sorted from them (not recorded which). At the DNA level, the sequence is TGTGCCACCAGCAGCACAAAGTATAGCACAGATACGCAGTATTTT. Its protein is CATSSTKYSTDTQYF.